This record covers a single T cell receptor (beta chain). What it binds is not known. The method was immunoSEQ multiplex PCR; TCRdb's version includes in-frame clones alone and lacks a portion of them. The profile covers about 150,000 clones, with approximately 90% appearing a single time and about 1% taken by the ten largest. These data come from a study of OX40 agonist ivuxolimab in advanced cancers. Overall study: Three patients got partial responses; one had hepatocellular carcinoma and two had cutaneous melanoma. Study outcomes and limitations: Those patients achieving a partial response at 0.1-3.0 mg/kg showed among the lowest clonal expansion. Expanded clones belonging to CD8+ T cells outnumbered, on average, those of CD4+. Expanded peripheral T-cell antigen specificity went undetermined.

The CDR3 is 18 amino acids. The germline CDR1 and CDR2 sequences are MDHEN and SYDVKM. V was clipped by 9 bases and J by 4 bases; unmatched bases: 19. The receptor's source is an adult with an advanced solid tumor such as melanoma, head and neck, liver or kidney cancer. Here the sequenced sample was CD4+ or CD8+ T cells sorted from blood, taken in a trial of the OX40 agonist ivuxolimab. The chain links TRBV28 to TRBJ1-4, with 8 bases fitting TRBD1. The CDR3 bases are TGTGCCAGTACCGCTCCGAGGGACAGGCGAAGCTTTAATGAAAAACTGTTTTTT. Protein: CASTAPRDRRSFNEKLFF.